Described below is a single T cell receptor (beta chain) sequence and its context. V was cut by 3 bases and J by 0 bases, with 11 bases left in between. The CDR3 has 15 amino acids. The germline gives CDR1 SGDLS, CDR2 YYNGEE. The authors' processing: Estimates of nucleated cell counts were drawn from the amplification of reference gene primers. Using immunoSEQ multiplex PCR, the repertoire was profiled, and TCRdb retains in-frame clones only, with some absent. V, J and clone size are those of that table, while D and trimming were read from the DNA. Of 250,000 to 350,000 clones listed, roughly 89% are singletons. These data are taken from a study of blood T cell repertoires in COVID-19. Background on the study: Samples came from the United States, Italy and Spain, spanning acute and convalescent COVID-19.

Enrollees, roughly 18 to 89 years old, lived in 24 US areas. The TCR sequence derives from a woman younger than 30 with acute COVID-19. Sequenced input: PBMCs or T cells enriched from blood (not recorded which). The chain employs TRBV9 and TRBJ2-3, with D unresolved. The CDR3 region has the DNA TGTGCCAGCAGCGCCGGTTTGACTAGCACAGATACGCAGTATTTT. Its translation is CASSAGLTSTDTQYF.